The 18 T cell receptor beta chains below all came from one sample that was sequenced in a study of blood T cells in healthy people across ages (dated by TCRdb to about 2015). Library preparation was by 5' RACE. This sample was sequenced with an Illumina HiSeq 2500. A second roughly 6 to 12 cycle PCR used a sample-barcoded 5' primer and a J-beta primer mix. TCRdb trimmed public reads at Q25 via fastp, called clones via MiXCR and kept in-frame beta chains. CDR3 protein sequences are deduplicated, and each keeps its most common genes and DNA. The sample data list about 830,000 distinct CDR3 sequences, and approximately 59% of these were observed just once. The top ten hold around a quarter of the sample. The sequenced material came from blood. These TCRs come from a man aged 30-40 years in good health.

CDR3 sequence (DNA): TGCAGCGTTGACACGGGGTTCCTGACCCAGTACTTC. It is translated as CSVDTGFLTQYF. The rearrangement joins TRBV29-1 to TRBJ2-5, with D maybe TRBD2 (5 bases). V dropped 3 bases and J dropped 7 bases, with 12 bases sitting between them. CDR1 is SQVTM, CDR2 ANQGSEA, per germline. This CDR3 contains 12 residues.

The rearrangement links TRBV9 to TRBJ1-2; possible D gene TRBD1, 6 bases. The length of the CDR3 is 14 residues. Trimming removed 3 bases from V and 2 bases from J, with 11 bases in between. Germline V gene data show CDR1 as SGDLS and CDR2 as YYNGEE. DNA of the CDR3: TGTGCCAGCAGCGGCCGGGACAACAACTATGGCTACACCTTC. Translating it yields CASSGRDNNYGYTF.

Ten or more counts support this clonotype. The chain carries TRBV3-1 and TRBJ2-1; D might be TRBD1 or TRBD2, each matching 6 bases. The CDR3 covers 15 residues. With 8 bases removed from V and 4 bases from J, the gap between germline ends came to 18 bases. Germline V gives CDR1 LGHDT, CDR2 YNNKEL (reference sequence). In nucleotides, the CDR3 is TGTGCCAGCCAAGGTTTGGGGGGCCTATACAATGAGCAGTTCTTC. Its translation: CASQGLGGLYNEQFF.

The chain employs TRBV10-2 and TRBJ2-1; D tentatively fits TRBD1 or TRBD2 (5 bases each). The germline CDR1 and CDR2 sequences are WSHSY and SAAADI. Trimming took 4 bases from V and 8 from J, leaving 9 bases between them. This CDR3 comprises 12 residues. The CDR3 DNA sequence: TGCGCCAGCAGTGGGGACGTCGATGAGCAGTTCTTC. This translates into CASSGDVDEQFF.

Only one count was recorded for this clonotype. DNA for the CDR3: TGTGCCAGCAGCTTGGAGCGGGTCACAGATACGCAGTATTTT. It specifies CASSLERVTDTQYF. V usage is TRBV7-9 and J usage is TRBJ2-3, with a tentative D call TRBD2 (6 bases). The CDR3 sequence is 14 residues long. CDR1 and CDR2 from the germline V gene are SEHNR and FQNEAQ (reference sequence). V dropped 3 bases and J dropped 2 bases, with 9 bases sitting between them.

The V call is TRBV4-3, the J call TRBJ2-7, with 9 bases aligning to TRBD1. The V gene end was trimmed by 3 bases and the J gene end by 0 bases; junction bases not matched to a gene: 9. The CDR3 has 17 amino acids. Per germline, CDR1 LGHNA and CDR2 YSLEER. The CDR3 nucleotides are TGCGCCAGCAGCCACCTCTCTGAGACAGGGGGCTCCTACGAGCAGTACTTC. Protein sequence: CASSHLSETGGSYEQYF.

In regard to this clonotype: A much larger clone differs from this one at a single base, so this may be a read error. CDR3 nucleotides: TGTGCCATCAGCTCGGGACAGGGAGGCCGCGAGCAGTACTTC. This gives the protein CAISSGQGGREQYF. The rearrangement uses TRBV10-3 and TRBJ2-7; TRBD1 matches at 9 bases. V lost 6 bases and J lost 6; bases outside the gene matches: 9. The germline V gene has CDR1 ENHRY and CDR2 SYGVKD. This CDR3 is 14 amino acids long.

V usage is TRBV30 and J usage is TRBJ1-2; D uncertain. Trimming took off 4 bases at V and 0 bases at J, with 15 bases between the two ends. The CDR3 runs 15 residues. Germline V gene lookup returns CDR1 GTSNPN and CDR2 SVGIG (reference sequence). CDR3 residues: CAWKASRMANYGYTF. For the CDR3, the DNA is TGTGCCTGGAAGGCATCCCGGATGGCTAACTATGGCTACACCTTC.

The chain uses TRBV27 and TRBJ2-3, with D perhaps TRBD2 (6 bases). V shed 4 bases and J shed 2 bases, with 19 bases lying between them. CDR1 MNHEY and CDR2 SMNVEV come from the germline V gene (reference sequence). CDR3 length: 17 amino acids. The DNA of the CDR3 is TGTGCCAGCAGTTCCCCCTCTTGGGGGGATTACACAGATACGCAGTATTTT. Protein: CASSSPSWGDYTDTQYF.

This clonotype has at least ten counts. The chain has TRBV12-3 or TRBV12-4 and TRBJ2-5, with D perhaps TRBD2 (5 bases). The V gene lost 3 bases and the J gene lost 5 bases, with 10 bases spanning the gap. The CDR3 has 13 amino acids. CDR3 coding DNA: TGTGCCAGCAGTTTCGGGGAGAGGGAGACCCAGTACTTC. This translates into CASSFGERETQYF.

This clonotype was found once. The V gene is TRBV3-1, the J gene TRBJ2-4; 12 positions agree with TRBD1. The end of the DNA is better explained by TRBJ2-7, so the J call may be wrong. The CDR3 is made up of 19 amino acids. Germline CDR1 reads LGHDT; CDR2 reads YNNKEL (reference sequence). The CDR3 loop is CASSQIWGQGAKRSYEQYF. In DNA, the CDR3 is TGTGCCAGCAGTCAGATCTGGGGACAGGGGGCGAAAAGATCCTACGAGCAGTACTTC.

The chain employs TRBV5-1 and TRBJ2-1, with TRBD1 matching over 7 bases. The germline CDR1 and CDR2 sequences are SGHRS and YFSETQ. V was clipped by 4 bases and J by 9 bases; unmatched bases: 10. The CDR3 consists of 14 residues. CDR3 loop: CASSTLQGMSEQFF. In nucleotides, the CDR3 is TGCGCCAGCAGCACTTTACAGGGGATGAGTGAGCAGTTCTTC. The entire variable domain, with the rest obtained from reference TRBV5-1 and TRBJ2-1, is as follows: KAGVTQTPRYLIKTRGQQVTLSCSPISGHRSVSWYQQTPGQGLQFLFEYFSETQRNKGNFPGRFSGRQFSNSRSEMNVSTLELGDSALYLCASSTLQGMSEQFFGPGTRLTVL.

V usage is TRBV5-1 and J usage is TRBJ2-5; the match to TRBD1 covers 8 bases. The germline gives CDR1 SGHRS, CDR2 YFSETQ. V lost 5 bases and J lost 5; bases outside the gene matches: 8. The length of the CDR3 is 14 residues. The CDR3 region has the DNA TGCGCCAGCAGGCCTACACAGGGGGTGGAGACCCAGTACTTC. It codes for CASRPTQGVETQYF.

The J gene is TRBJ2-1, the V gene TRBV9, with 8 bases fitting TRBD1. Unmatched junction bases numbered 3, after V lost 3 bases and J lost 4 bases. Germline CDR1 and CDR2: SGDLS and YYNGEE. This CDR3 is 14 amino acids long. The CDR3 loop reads CASSGTGGYNEQFF. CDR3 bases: TGTGCCAGCAGCGGAACAGGGGGTTACAATGAGCAGTTCTTC.

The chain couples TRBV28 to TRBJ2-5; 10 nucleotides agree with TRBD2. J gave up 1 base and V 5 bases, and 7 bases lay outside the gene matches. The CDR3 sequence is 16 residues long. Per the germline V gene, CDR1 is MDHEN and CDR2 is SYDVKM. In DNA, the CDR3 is TGTGCCAGCAGTCCGATAGGACTAGCGGTCCAAGAGACCCAGTACTTC. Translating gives CASSPIGLAVQETQYF.

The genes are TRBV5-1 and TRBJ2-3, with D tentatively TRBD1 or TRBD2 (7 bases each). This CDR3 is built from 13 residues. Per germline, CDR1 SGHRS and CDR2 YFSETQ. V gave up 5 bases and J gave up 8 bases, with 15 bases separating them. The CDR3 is CASRFDREGTQYF. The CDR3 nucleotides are TGCGCCAGCAGGTTTGACAGGGAGGGTACGCAGTATTTT. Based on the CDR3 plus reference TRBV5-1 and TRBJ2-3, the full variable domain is KAGVTQTPRYLIKTRGQQVTLSCSPISGHRSVSWYQQTPGQGLQFLFEYFSETQRNKGNFPGRFSGRQFSNSRSEMNVSTLELGDSALYLCASRFDREGTQYFGPGTRLTVL.

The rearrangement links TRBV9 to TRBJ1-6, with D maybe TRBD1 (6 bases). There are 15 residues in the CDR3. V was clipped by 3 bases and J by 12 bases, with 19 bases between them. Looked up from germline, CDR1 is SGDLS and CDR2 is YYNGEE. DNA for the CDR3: TGTGCCAGCAGCGGATCCGGGACAAGCACTAGACCCCTCCACTTT. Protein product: CASSGSGTSTRPLHF.

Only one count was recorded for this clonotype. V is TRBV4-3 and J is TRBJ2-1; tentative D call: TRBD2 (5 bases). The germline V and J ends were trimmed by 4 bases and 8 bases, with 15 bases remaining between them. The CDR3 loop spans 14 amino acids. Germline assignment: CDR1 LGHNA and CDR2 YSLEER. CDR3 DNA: TGCGCCAGCAGCCCGGCGCCCGGGATTGATGAGCAGTTCTTC. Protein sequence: CASSPAPGIDEQFF.